This T cell receptor beta chain was identified during a study of CD8 T cells in Susac syndrome. V was cut by 6 bases and J by 5 bases, with 7 bases left in between. The CDR3 extends over 11 amino acids. CDR1 and CDR2 from the germline V gene are MNHEY and SMNVEV (reference sequence). Findings of the study overall: The relatively small number of individuals in the TCR sequencing and HLA analysis was acknowledged by the study.

TCR beta sequencing was performed on blood CD8+ and CD4+ T cells. Through negative isolation, CD4+ and CD8+ T cells were obtained, while TEMRA cells were enriched using FACS. This clonotype was observed once. Its specificity is not known. RNA, at about 0.5 to 1 ug, was reverse transcribed with random hexamers. TCRdb independently ran MiXCR on the immunoSEQ multiplex PCR reads; one entry per CDR3 protein. The repertoire holds some 140,000 distinct CDR3 sequences, with roughly 80% as singletons. The receptor's source is a human donor with multiple sclerosis. The J gene is TRBJ2-5, the V gene TRBV27; tentatively, D is TRBD1 or TRBD2 (5 bases each). The material sequenced was CD8+ T cells from PBMCs. The CDR3 nucleotides are TGTGCCAGCAGCTGGGGGGAGACCCAGTACTTC. The encoded protein is CASSWGETQYF.